This TCR beta chain was documented in a study of human T cells and chemical hapten exposure. Across the study: The variation in per-sample TCR yields arose mainly from small differences in pooled library volumes. Study results and limitations: Significantly more large CDR3 similarity clusters were formed by expanded TCRs than by controls. Sensitization with DPC brought no change to TCRs above 1 in 1000 in frequency.

Germline V gives CDR1 SEHNR, CDR2 FQNEAQ (reference sequence). The CDR3 is 17 amino acids. With 1 base clipped from V and 4 bases from J, the junction kept 9 bases outside the gene matches. With respect to this clonotype: Its target is not known.

Described time point: patch test 1, 2 weeks after DPC sensitization. Treatment here: therapeutic diphenylcyclopropenone sensitization with weekly scalp DPC. MiXCR, run by TCRdb on the RACE reads, gives a single entry per CDR3 protein. The sample shows roughly 100,000 distinct CDR3 sequences, 9.5% to 12% of them seen only once. The sequence derives from a middle-aged woman with alopecia areata. Some clones in this sample may be carry-over from other donors' samples. Sequenced material: whole blood, taken in connection with sensitization to the hapten diphenylcyclopropenone (DPC). The V and J genes are TRBV7-9 and TRBJ1-5, with 8 positions matching TRBD1. The CDR3 sequence is CASSLGAGQGTNQPQHF. CDR3 nucleotides: TGTGCCAGCAGCTTAGGGGCCGGACAGGGAACGAATCAGCCCCAGCATTTT.